This T cell receptor beta chain was sequenced for a study of cytomegalovirus exposure and HLA in healthy donors. The table came from immunoSEQ multiplex PCR; TCRdb's copy has only in-frame clones and leaves some out. Of around 100,000 clones in the sample, about 95% are singletons; the top ten hold 0.7% to 0.9%. Findings of the study overall: The tendency of first-cohort TCR clusters to co-occur in the 130 or so validation repertoires was identified by a subsequent analysis.

This clone was observed a single time. Its antigen is undetermined. This sequence originates from a woman younger than 35 in good health and CMV-seronegative. Sequencing was carried out using PBMCs.

CDR3 region: CASGKRGDTQYF. The CDR3 DNA reads as TGTGCCAGCGGAAAGCGGGGAGATACGCAGTATTTT. The chain links TRBV9 to TRBJ2-3, with TRBD2 identical over 7 bases. The germline CDR1 and CDR2 sequences are SGDLS and YYNGEE. There are 12 residues in the CDR3. Trimming removed 7 bases from V and 5 bases from J; junction bases left unmatched: 4.